The present T cell receptor beta chain was sequenced within a study of T cells after posttransplantation cyclophosphamide. The study, taken as a whole, reports: Donor-recipient repertoire similarity was low at 1-2 months, rising over year one. TRB overlap between skin or GI tissue T cells and blood was limited.

To note about this clone: Antigen: not known. Relative to the germline gene, one junction end is altered; a read error may explain this. The sample carries other DNA sequences with the same CDR3.

Data came from immunoSEQ multiplex PCR; TCRdb stores just in-frame clones and leaves some out. This repertoire shows roughly 70,000 clones, 80% to 95% found once; its top ten account for roughly 3%. The V gene's germline CDR1 is MNHEY and CDR2 SVGAGI. CDR3 length: 12 amino acids. V usage is TRBV6-5 and J usage is TRBJ1-1, with D possibly matching TRBD1 (5 bases). The source of this sequence is a woman in her twenties or thirties in good health and a related stem cell transplant donor. Sequenced sample: PBMCs. CDR3 nucleotide sequence: TGCGCCAGCAGTTACGGAGGCAGGGTGGCTTTCTTT. This translates into CASSYGGRVAFF.